This T cell receptor (beta chain) was documented in a study of blood T cell repertoires in COVID-19. Germline V lookup: CDR1 SGHNT, CDR2 YYREEE (reference sequence). CDR3 size: 13 residues. V was trimmed by 0 bases and J by 4 bases, leaving 5 bases between them. Clones were sequenced by immunoSEQ multiplex PCR, and TCRdb holds only the in-frame ones, with some missing. The table includes approximately 80,000 clones, approximately 83% detected once. The receptor was isolated from a woman aged 70-85 years with acute or convalescent COVID-19. The chain combines TRBV5-4 with TRBJ2-1, with a possible D match to TRBD1 (5 bases). Sequences were obtained from peripheral blood. Here the CDR3 DNA reads TGTGCCAGCAGCTTGGACAGGTACAATGAGCAGTTCTTC. Translating gives CASSLDRYNEQFF.